This T cell receptor (beta chain) emerged from a study of blood T cell repertoires in COVID-19. Study as a whole: Collection of acute and convalescent COVID-19 samples took place in the United States, Italy and Spain. Sources were T cells, B-cell-depleted T cells, or PBMCs; the material itself was cDNA or gDNA.

Original analysis: Amplification from reference gene primers served as the basis for estimated nucleated cell counts. Generated by immunoSEQ multiplex PCR, the TCRdb table keeps only in-frame clones and is missing some. V, J and clone size derive from that table, while D and trimming were established from the DNA sequence. The table has approximately 210,000 clones, roughly 84% seen once. Germline V gives CDR1 LGHNA, CDR2 YNFKEQ. Trimming removed 0 bases from V and 5 bases from J; junction bases left unmatched: 4. CDR3 length: 16 amino acids. Sequenced: peripheral blood. The clonotype was recovered from a woman older than 75 with acute or convalescent COVID-19. The V and J genes are TRBV4-2 and TRBJ2-1, with TRBD2 matching 10 bases. The CDR3 DNA follows: TGTGCCAGCAGCCAAGAGGCACTAGCGGGGAACAATGAGCAGTTCTTC. It specifies CASSQEALAGNNEQFF.